The entry below describes one TCR beta chain. The data belong to a study of blood T cell repertoires in COVID-19. Looking at the study overall: Both acute and convalescent COVID-19 samples were obtained from the United States, Italy and Spain. T cells, B-cell-depleted T cells, or PBMCs supplied cDNA or gDNA.

Original processing methods: Estimation of nucleated cell counts relied on the amplification of reference gene primers. Profiled with immunoSEQ multiplex PCR; TCRdb holds only in-frame clones, not every one. From that table come the V and J calls and clone size; the DNA was used to work out D and trimming. Seen here are more than 95,000 clones, about 88% observed once, and the top ten hold about 5.1%. The origin of this receptor is a human donor in a cohort sampled during active COVID-19. Sequencing used peripheral blood.

This CDR3 is CASSEAGGQGAETQYF. The CDR3 region has the DNA TGTGCCAGCAGTGAAGCCGGAGGACAGGGGGCAGAGACCCAGTACTTC. The chain recombines TRBV6-1 with TRBJ2-5, with TRBD1 matching 11 bases. Germline CDR1 MNHNS, CDR2 SASEGT. This CDR3 contains 16 residues. V lost 0 bases and J lost 4; bases outside the gene matches: 4.